This T cell receptor (beta chain) was identified in a study of Ad26.COV2.S vaccination and SARS-CoV-2 variants. Study context: Donor participated within the Ad26.COV2.S arm of the COV1001 trial. By the intramuscular route, Ad26.COV2.S was given once, or twice 56 days apart.

Germline V lookup: CDR1 SGHTA, CDR2 FQGNSA. The CDR3 totals 17 residues. Trimming took 5 bases from V and 5 from J; bases not matched to a gene: 13. Treatment defined: some 20 received Ad26.COV2.S at low or high dose, single or two shots; roughly 5 received placebo; per-sample allocation not given. Repertoires come from day 63 after the first vaccine or placebo injection. Assay used: immunoSEQ multiplex PCR; TCRdb lists only in-frame clones, some missing. The top ten hold about 4.4% of the sample, which has some 450,000 clones, roughly 88% seen once. The material was peripheral blood, obtained in a trial of Ad26.COV2.S vaccine versus placebo. The rearrangement links TRBV7-2 to TRBJ2-1; TRBD2 aligns across 9 bases. The TCR originated in a person aged 18 to 65 who received the Ad26.COV2.S COVID-19 vaccine or a placebo. The CDR3 reads CASSPRGSGSIHNEQFF. The CDR3 region has the DNA TGTGCCAGCAGCCCCCGGGGTAGCGGGAGTATCCACAATGAGCAGTTCTTC.